The 30 T cell receptor beta chains in this list originate from one sample, sequenced in a study of blood T cell repertoires in COVID-19. This table comes from immunoSEQ multiplex PCR, and its TCRdb copy is limited to in-frame clones, with some not included. The sample holds some 260,000 clones, about 81% seen once. Input material: PBMCs or T cells enriched from blood (not recorded which). These receptor sequences come from a man aged 25 to 45 with acute COVID-19.

In the case of this clone: The junction departs from germline at one end; a sequencing error may be responsible. V gene TRBV7-7 combines with J gene TRBJ2-1, with a weak D call TRBD2 (5 bases). This CDR3 comprises 15 residues. Per germline, CDR1 SSHAT and CDR2 FNYEAQ (reference sequence). This CDR3 is CASSLGRALGNEQFF. CDR3 nucleotide sequence: TGTGCTAGCAGCTTAGGGCGGGCCCTCGGGAATGAGCAGTTCTTC.

The V call is TRBV27, the J call TRBJ1-2; 9 bases fit TRBD1. Germline CDR1 reads MNHEY; CDR2 reads SMNVEV (reference sequence). The CDR3 is 17 amino acids. Unmatched junction bases numbered 12, after V lost 0 bases and J lost 7 bases. CDR3 loop: CASSLSTGTGSVFGYTF. CDR3 sequence (DNA): TGTGCCAGCAGTTTATCCACCGGGACAGGGAGTGTTTTTGGCTACACCTTC.

This chain links TRBV7-6 with TRBJ1-3; possible D gene TRBD1, 6 bases. Deletions cut 5 bases from V and 4 bases from J, with 24 bases between. Germline V gives CDR1 SGHVS, CDR2 FNYEAQ. The CDR3 sequence is 18 residues long. The CDR3 reads CASSTPGRGSQFGNTIYF. CDR3 in DNA: TGTGCCAGCAGCACTCCAGGCAGGGGATCGCAGTTCGGAAACACCATATATTTT.

The rearrangement links TRBV19 to TRBJ1-3; no definite D call. Deletions cut 5 bases from V and 0 bases from J, with 20 bases between. CDR1 LNHDA and CDR2 SQIVND come from the germline V gene (reference sequence). This CDR3 is built from 18 residues. CDR3 sequence (DNA): TGTGCCAGTAGTTTACCGGCCCGTGGGCAGTCCTCTGGAAACACCATATATTTT. Protein: CASSLPARGQSSGNTIYF.

V usage is TRBV4-3 and J usage is TRBJ2-5; TRBD2 matches 10 bases. CDR1 and CDR2 from the germline V gene are LGHNA and YSLEER. This CDR3 has 16 amino acids. Trimming took 4 bases from V and 5 from J; bases not matched to a gene: 10. The DNA for the CDR3 is TGCGCCAGCAGCCCTGGGGCTAGCGGGGGTCGGGAGACCCAGTACTTC. This codes for CASSPGASGGRETQYF.

This clone was detected a few times. V gene TRBV6-5 combines with J gene TRBJ1-5, with 10 bases aligning to TRBD1. The CDR3 is made up of 15 amino acids. V lost 6 bases and J lost 5; bases outside the gene matches: 7. CDR1 MNHEY and CDR2 SVGAGI come from the germline V gene. The CDR3 DNA is TGTGCCAGCAGGCGACAGGGGGCTGGAGATCAGCCCCAGCATTTT. Residues: CASRRQGAGDQPQHF.

V gene TRBV29-1 combines with J gene TRBJ1-3; no reliable D call. From germline, CDR1 is SQVTM and CDR2 ANQGSEA. V dropped 1 base and J dropped 1 base, with 14 bases sitting between them. This CDR3 region has 16 residues. The CDR3 coding sequence is TGCAGCGTTGAAGGACGGGCAGGCGGGTCTGGAAACACCATATATTTT. It is translated as CSVEGRAGGSGNTIYF.

V is TRBV15 and J is TRBJ1-6, with D maybe TRBD1 (6 bases). CDR1 LNHNV and CDR2 YYDKDF come from the germline V gene (reference sequence). V gave up 0 bases and J gave up 9 bases, with 12 bases separating them. This CDR3 region has 15 residues. CDR3 sequence reads: CATSRDLTGRSPLHF. The CDR3 DNA reads as TGTGCCACCAGCAGAGATTTAACAGGGCGTTCACCCCTCCACTTT.

The CDR3 loop reads CASMDRAGANVLTF. The CDR3 DNA follows: TGTGCCAGTATGGACAGGGCTGGGGCCAACGTCCTGACTTTC. V is TRBV19 and J is TRBJ2-6; TRBD1 matches at 8 bases. J gave up 2 bases and V 7 bases, and 1 base lay outside the gene matches. CDR1 and CDR2 (germline): LNHDA, SQIVND (reference sequence). The CDR3 covers 14 residues.

This sequence joins TRBV18 and TRBJ1-4, with 8 bases matching TRBD1. The ends lost 3 bases at V and 7 bases at J; junction bases unmatched: 4. CDR1 and CDR2 (germline): KGHSH, LQKENI. The CDR3 is made up of 14 amino acids. The CDR3, as DNA: TGTGCCAGCTCACCCTTGGACAGGGTTGAAAAACTGTTTTTT. This sequence encodes CASSPLDRVEKLFF.

In its sample, this clone was seen a few times. The chain uses TRBV18 and TRBJ1-2; D call uncertain. Germline V gene sequence: CDR1 KGHSH, CDR2 LQKENI. Between the trimmed V and J ends, which lost 0 bases and 1 base, there was a span of 6 bases. CDR3 length: 14 amino acids. The chain's CDR3 is CASSPPEINYGYTF. The CDR3 bases are TGTGCCAGCTCACCACCTGAGATTAACTATGGCTACACCTTC. The variable domain in full, completed from reference TRBV18 and TRBJ1-2, reads NAGVMQNPRHLVRRRGQEARLRCSPMKGHSHVYWYRQLPEEGLKFMVYLQKENIIDESGMPKERFSAEFPKEGPSILRIQQVVRGDSAAYFCASSPPEINYGYTFGSGTRLTVV.

This sequence joins TRBV6-5 and TRBJ1-2; 9 bases align to TRBD1. Germline trimming cut 1 base from V and 8 bases from J; bases unmatched to any gene: 11. The germline CDR1 and CDR2 sequences are MNHEY and SVGAGI. The CDR3 sequence is 16 residues long. Here the CDR3 reads CASSYYNNRGLGGYTF. The DNA of the CDR3 is TGTGCCAGCAGTTACTATAACAACAGGGGGCTAGGAGGCTACACCTTC.

The chain employs TRBV18 and TRBJ1-6, with D uncertain. Germline CDR1 and CDR2: KGHSH and LQKENI. This CDR3 has 14 amino acids. The V gene lost 1 base and the J gene lost 13 bases, with 14 bases spanning the gap. This chain's CDR3 is CASSPQEGGFPLHF. The CDR3 coding sequence is TGTGCCAGCTCACCACAGGAGGGCGGATTTCCCCTCCACTTT.

V and J are TRBV5-5 and TRBJ1-4, with 9 positions matching TRBD1. The CDR3 sequence is 16 residues long. CDR1 and CDR2 from the germline V gene are SGHKS and YYEKEE (reference sequence). Trimming at V came to 1 base and at J to 4 bases, leaving 5 bases not matched to a gene. This chain's CDR3 is CASSLSQGAGNEKLFF. The CDR3 DNA is TGTGCCAGCAGCTTGTCACAGGGGGCCGGTAATGAAAAACTGTTTTTT.

This clone was seen a handful of times. The chain joins TRBV7-9 to TRBJ1-2; tentative D call: TRBD1 (6 bases). Germline CDR1 is SEHNR and CDR2 is FQNEAQ (reference sequence). V was clipped by 4 bases and J by 0 bases, with 18 bases between them. The CDR3 sequence is 17 residues long. CDR3 sequence: CASSSNNPQGSNYGYTF. The CDR3 nucleotides read TGTGCCAGCAGCTCAAACAATCCACAGGGATCTAACTATGGCTACACCTTC.

This chain links TRBV28 with TRBJ1-4; 9 bases are shared with TRBD1. V dropped 6 bases and J dropped 2; count of bases not matched to a gene: 7. Germline V gives CDR1 MDHEN, CDR2 SYDVKM. The CDR3 sequence is 16 residues long. The CDR3 DNA is TGTGCCAGCAGACAGGGGGCCGGGGTGACTAATGAAAAACTGTTTTTT. It yields the protein CASRQGAGVTNEKLFF.

The genes are TRBV9 and TRBJ1-3; D is unclear. V lost 0 bases and J lost 10, with 17 bases in between. The CDR3 loop spans 15 amino acids. Germline values: CDR1 SGDLS, CDR2 YYNGEE. The CDR3 nucleotides are TGTGCCAGCAGCGTAGCTTTGGCGGGCGGAGGTACCATATATTTT. It specifies CASSVALAGGGTIYF.

The chain recombines TRBV6-5 with TRBJ1-1, with TRBD1 matching over 7 bases. Germline-derived CDR1 and CDR2 are MNHEY and SVGAGI. The CDR3 is made up of 15 amino acids. V lost 2 bases, J lost 1 base, and 4 bases stayed unmatched. The CDR3 is CASSYDRAQNTEAFF. CDR3 bases: TGTGCCAGCAGTTACGACAGGGCCCAGAACACTGAAGCTTTCTTT.

The chain recombines TRBV5-6 with TRBJ2-1; a weak D match, TRBD2 (5 bases). V was pared by 4 bases and J by 5 bases, with 13 bases between. The CDR3 consists of 14 residues. Germline lookup yields CDR1 SGHDT and CDR2 YYEEEE. CDR3 in amino acids: CASSPEAVHNEQFF. As DNA, the CDR3 is TGTGCCAGCAGCCCCGAAGCGGTTCACAATGAGCAGTTCTTC.

The rearrangement uses TRBV30 and TRBJ1-2; weak D call: TRBD1 (5 bases). Per germline, CDR1 GTSNPN and CDR2 SVGIG (reference sequence). The CDR3 runs to 12 residues. The V end lost 0 bases, the J end lost 8 bases, and 10 bases lay between the germline ends. The CDR3 DNA reads TGTGCCTGGAGTGTACGGGGGGACGGCTACACCTTC. It encodes CAWSVRGDGYTF. Variable domain in full (rest from reference TRBV30 and TRBJ1-2): SQTIHQWPATLVQPVGSPLSLECTVEGTSNPNLYWYRQAAGRGLQLLFYSVGIGQISSEVPQNLSASRPQDRQFILSSKKLLLSDSGFYLCAWSVRGDGYTFGSGTRLTVV.

The gene calls are TRBV28 and TRBJ1-1, with D possibly being TRBD1 (6 bases). Trimming removed 5 bases from V and 0 bases from J, with 10 bases in between. This CDR3 comprises 14 residues. CDR1 and CDR2 (germline): MDHEN, SYDVKM. This CDR3 reads CASSVQGLNTEAFF. DNA of the CDR3: TGTGCCAGCAGTGTACAGGGCTTGAACACTGAAGCTTTCTTT.

This chain connects TRBV6-4 to TRBJ2-2; possible D gene TRBD1, 6 bases. The V gene lost 8 bases and the J gene lost 2 bases, with 12 bases spanning the gap. In germline, CDR1 is MRHNA, CDR2 SNTAGT. The CDR3 covers 14 residues. In DNA form, the CDR3 reads TGTGCCAGCCCTAAAGGGGGTAACACCGGGGAGCTGTTTTTT. Encoded protein: CASPKGGNTGELFF.

This clone was seen more than once but under ten times. This sample also contains other DNA sequences that code for the same CDR3. This rearrangement joins TRBV5-1 to TRBJ2-5; maybe TRBD1 (6 bases). The CDR3 length is 13 residues. V lost 3 bases to trimming and J lost 2 bases, with 8 bases between them. Germline V gives CDR1 SGHRS, CDR2 YFSETQ. The CDR3 DNA reads TGCGCCAGCAGCTCCCAGGGGCAAGAGACCCAGTACTTC. Its translation: CASSSQGQETQYF.

Remarks on this clone: A much larger clone is a single base away; this may be a read error. This sample includes further DNA sequences coding for the same CDR3. The V and J genes are TRBV25-1 and TRBJ2-1, with D possibly matching TRBD1 (5 bases). Germline V CDR1 and CDR2: MGHDK, SYGVNS. Deletions cut 4 bases from V and 3 bases from J, with 7 bases between. The CDR3 is 13 amino acids. Here the CDR3 reads CASSVDSYNEQFF. CDR3 coding DNA: TGTGCCAGCAGTGTAGACAGCTACAATGAGCAGTTCTTC.

The chain carries TRBV4-3 and TRBJ1-1; possible D gene TRBD1, 5 bases. The V end lost 3 bases, the J end lost 2 bases, and 13 bases lay between the germline ends. Germline V gene data show CDR1 as LGHNA and CDR2 as YSLEER. This CDR3 comprises 15 residues. CDR3 amino acids: CASSQGAGLNTEAFF. CDR3 nucleotide sequence: TGCGCCAGCAGCCAGGGTGCAGGGCTAAACACTGAAGCTTTCTTT.

The rearrangement links TRBV2 to TRBJ1-1; tentative D call: TRBD1 (5 bases). Germline values: CDR1 SNHLY, CDR2 FYNNEI. The V gene lost 6 bases and the J gene lost 4 bases, with 15 bases spanning the gap. This CDR3 contains 14 residues. CDR3 sequence reads: CASRDLAGGTEAFF. CDR3 DNA: TGTGCCAGCAGGGACCTCGCCGGGGGCACTGAAGCTTTCTTT.

The rearrangement links TRBV27 to TRBJ2-2, with TRBD1 matching 9 bases. Unmatched junction bases numbered 9, after V lost 2 bases and J lost 5 bases. CDR1 is MNHEY, CDR2 SMNVEV, per germline (reference sequence). This CDR3 is 17 amino acids long. In nucleotides, the CDR3 is TGTGCCAGCAGTTTACGGTGGGGGACAGGGAGTACCGGGGAGCTGTTTTTT. This gives the protein CASSLRWGTGSTGELFF.

The chain uses TRBV10-1 and TRBJ1-5; D call uncertain. This CDR3 region has 14 residues. V dropped 3 bases and J dropped 2 bases, with 8 bases sitting between them. Germline CDR1 WNHNN, CDR2 SYGVQD (reference sequence). The chain's CDR3 is CASSDLEGNQPQHF. CDR3 in DNA: TGCGCCAGCAGTGATTTAGAGGGCAATCAGCCCCAGCATTTT.

V and J are TRBV6-2 or TRBV6-3 and TRBJ2-3; 10 nucleotides agree with TRBD2. Trimming at V came to 5 bases and at J to 7 bases, leaving 6 bases not matched to a gene. CDR3 length: 14 amino acids. Germline V gives CDR1 MNHEY, CDR2 SVGEGT. In DNA form, the CDR3 reads TGTGCCAGCAGTCGGGCTAGCGGGAGTCATACGCAGTATTTT. This gives the protein CASSRASGSHTQYF.

The chain has TRBV11-2 and TRBJ2-2; D gene ambiguous. The V gene lost 4 bases and the J gene lost 2 bases, with 11 bases spanning the gap. CDR1 and CDR2 from the germline V gene are SGHAT and FQNNGV. The CDR3 covers 15 residues. For the CDR3, the DNA is TGTGCCAGCAGCTCCCGTAGGAGTAACACCGGGGAGCTGTTTTTT. Protein sequence: CASSSRRSNTGELFF. The variable domain in full, with the rest retrieved from reference TRBV11-2 and TRBJ2-2, is EAGVAQSPRYKIIEKRQSVAFWCNPISGHATLYWYQQILGQGPKLLIQFQNNGVVDDSQLPKDRFSAERLKGVDSTLKIQPAKLEDSAVYLCASSSRRSNTGELFFGEGSRLTVL.